This entry concerns a single T cell receptor beta chain. Its antigen is as yet unknown. The PCR employed 60 Vbeta primers together with 13 Jbeta primers. Libraries were prepared by immunoSEQ multiplex PCR; TCRdb keeps only in-frame clonotypes and omits some of them. The sample contains approximately 160,000 clones, more than 80% of which appear only once. The data are from a study of cytomegalovirus exposure and HLA in healthy donors. Study conclusions and caveats: Later analysis placed DRB1 highest and HLA-C lowest in TCR association rates, which differed by HLA locus. There were 150 or so TCR beta chains listed as cytomegalovirus-associated. TCR beta V- and J-gene trimming, according to a later analysis, was linked to a missense DCLRE1C variant.

From germline, CDR1 is MDHEN and CDR2 SYDVKM. J gave up 3 bases and V 6 bases, and 8 bases lay outside the gene matches. The length of the CDR3 is 15 residues. Each donor was healthy, and each was a bone marrow donor. The TCR originated in a woman aged 18-29 years in good health and CMV-seronegative. The rearrangement uses TRBV28 and TRBJ1-5, with TRBD1 matching 7 bases. The sequenced sample consisted of PBMCs. As DNA, the CDR3 is TGTGCCAGCAGAATGCAGGGGGTCCACAATCAGCCCCAGCATTTT. Residues: CASRMQGVHNQPQHF.